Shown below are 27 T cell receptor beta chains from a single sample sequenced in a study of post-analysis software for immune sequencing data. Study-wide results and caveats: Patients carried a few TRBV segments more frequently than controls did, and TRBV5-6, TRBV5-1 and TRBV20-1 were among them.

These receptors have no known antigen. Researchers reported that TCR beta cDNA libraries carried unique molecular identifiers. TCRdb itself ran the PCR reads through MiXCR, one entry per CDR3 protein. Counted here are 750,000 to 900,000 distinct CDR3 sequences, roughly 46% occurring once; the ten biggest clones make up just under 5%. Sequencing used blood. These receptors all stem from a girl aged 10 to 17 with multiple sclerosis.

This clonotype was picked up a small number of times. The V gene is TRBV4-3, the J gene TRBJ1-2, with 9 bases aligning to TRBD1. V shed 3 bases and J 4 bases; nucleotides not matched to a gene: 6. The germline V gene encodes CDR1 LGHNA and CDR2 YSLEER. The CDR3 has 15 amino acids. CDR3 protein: CASSQGTGTLYGYTF. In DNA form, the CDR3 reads TGCGCCAGCAGCCAGGGGACAGGGACTCTCTATGGCTACACCTTC.

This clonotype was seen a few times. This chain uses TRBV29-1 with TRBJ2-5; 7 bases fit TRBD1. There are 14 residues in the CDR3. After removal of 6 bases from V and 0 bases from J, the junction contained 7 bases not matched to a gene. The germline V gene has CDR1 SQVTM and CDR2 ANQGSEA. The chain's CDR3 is CSVDRARHQETQYF. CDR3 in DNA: TGCAGCGTCGACAGGGCGCGCCACCAAGAGACCCAGTACTTC.

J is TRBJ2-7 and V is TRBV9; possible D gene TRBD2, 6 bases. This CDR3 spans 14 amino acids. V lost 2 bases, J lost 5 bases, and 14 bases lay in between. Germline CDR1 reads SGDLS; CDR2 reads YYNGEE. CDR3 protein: CASSVGGLTHEQYF. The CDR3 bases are TGTGCCAGCAGCGTCGGGGGTTTAACCCACGAGCAGTACTTC.

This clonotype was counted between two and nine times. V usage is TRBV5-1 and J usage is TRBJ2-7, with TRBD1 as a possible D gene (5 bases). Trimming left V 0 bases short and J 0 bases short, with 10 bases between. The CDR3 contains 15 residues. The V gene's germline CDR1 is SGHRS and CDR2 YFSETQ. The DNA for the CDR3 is TGCGCCAGCAGCTTGGGGGGCAGCTACTCCTACGAGCAGTACTTC. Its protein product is CASSLGGSYSYEQYF.

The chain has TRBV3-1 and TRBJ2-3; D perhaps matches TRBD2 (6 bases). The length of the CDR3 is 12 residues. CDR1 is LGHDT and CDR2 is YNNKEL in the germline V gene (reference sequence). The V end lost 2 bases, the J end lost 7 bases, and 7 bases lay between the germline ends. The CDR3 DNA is TGTGCCAGCAGCCAAAGGGACTATACGCAGTATTTT. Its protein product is CASSQRDYTQYF.

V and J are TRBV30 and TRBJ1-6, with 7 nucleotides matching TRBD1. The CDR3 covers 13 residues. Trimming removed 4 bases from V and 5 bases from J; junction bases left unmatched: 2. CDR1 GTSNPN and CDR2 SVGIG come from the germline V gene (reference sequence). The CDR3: CAWMGQHNSPLHF. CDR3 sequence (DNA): TGTGCCTGGATGGGACAGCATAATTCACCCCTCCACTTT. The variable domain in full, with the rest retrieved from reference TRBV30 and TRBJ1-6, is SQTIHQWPATLVQPVGSPLSLECTVEGTSNPNLYWYRQAAGRGLQLLFYSVGIGQISSEVPQNLSASRPQDRQFILSSKKLLLSDSGFYLCAWMGQHNSPLHFGNGTRLTVT.

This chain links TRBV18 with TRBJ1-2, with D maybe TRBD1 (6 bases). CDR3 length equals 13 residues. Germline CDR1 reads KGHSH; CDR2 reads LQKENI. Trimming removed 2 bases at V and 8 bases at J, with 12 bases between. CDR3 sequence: CASSPKQGEGYTF. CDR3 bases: TGTGCCAGCTCACCAAAACAGGGAGAAGGCTACACCTTC. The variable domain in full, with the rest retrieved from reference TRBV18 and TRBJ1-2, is NAGVMQNPRHLVRRRGQEARLRCSPMKGHSHVYWYRQLPEEGLKFMVYLQKENIIDESGMPKERFSAEFPKEGPSILRIQQVVRGDSAAYFCASSPKQGEGYTFGSGTRLTVV.

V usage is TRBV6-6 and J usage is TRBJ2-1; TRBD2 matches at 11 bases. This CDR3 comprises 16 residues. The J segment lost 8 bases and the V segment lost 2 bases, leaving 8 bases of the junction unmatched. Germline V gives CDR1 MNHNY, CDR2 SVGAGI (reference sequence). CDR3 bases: TGTGCCAGCAGTTACGGGGTTAGCGGGAGGGGGGATGAGCAGTTCTTC. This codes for CASSYGVSGRGDEQFF.

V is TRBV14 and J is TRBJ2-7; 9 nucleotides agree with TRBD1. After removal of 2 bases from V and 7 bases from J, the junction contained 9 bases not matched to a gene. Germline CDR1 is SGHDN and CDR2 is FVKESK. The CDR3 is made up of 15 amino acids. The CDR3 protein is CASSQPGQGFREQYF. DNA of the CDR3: TGTGCCAGCAGCCAACCGGGACAGGGCTTCAGGGAGCAGTACTTC.

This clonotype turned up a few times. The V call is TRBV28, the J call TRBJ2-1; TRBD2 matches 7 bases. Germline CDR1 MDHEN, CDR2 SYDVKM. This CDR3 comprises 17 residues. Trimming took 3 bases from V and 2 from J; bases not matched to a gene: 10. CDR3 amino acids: CASSLGRAGPTYNEQFF. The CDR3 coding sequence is TGTGCCAGCAGTTTGGGGCGAGCGGGACCTACCTACAATGAGCAGTTCTTC.

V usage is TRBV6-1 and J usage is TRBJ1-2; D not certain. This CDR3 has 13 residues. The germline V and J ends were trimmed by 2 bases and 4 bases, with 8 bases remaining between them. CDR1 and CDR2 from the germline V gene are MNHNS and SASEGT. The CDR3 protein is CASSENRIYGYTF. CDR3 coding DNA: TGTGCCAGCAGTGAAAATAGAATCTATGGCTACACCTTC.

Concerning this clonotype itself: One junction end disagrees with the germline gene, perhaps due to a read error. The CDR3 DNA is TGCAGTGCTAGAGATTGGGGTACAGGGTACCAACAGACCCAGTACTTC. Protein product: CSARDWGTGYQQTQYF. V is TRBV20-1 and J is TRBJ2-5; D is possibly TRBD1 (6 bases). This CDR3 has 16 amino acids. The germline CDR1 and CDR2 sequences are DFQATT and SNEGSKA (reference sequence).

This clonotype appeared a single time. CDR3: CASSHSHEQYF. DNA for the CDR3: TGTGCCAGCAGCCACAGTCACGAGCAGTACTTC. The chain recombines TRBV3-1 with TRBJ2-5; D ambiguous. The DNA end lines up better with TRBJ2-7; the J call may be wrong. Germline-derived CDR1 and CDR2 are LGHDT and YNNKEL (reference sequence). The CDR3 contains 11 residues.

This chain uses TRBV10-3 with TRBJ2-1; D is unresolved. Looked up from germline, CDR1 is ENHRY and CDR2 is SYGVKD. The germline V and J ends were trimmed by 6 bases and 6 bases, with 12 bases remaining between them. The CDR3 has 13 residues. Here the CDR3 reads CAIREENRNEQFF. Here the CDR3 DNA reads TGTGCCATCAGGGAAGAGAATCGCAATGAGCAGTTCTTC.

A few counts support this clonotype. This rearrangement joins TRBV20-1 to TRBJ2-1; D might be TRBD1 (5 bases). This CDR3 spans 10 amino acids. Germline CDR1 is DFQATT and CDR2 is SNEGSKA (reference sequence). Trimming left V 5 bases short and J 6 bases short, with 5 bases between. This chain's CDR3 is CSAQGNEQFF. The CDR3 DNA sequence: TGCAGTGCTCAGGGCAATGAGCAGTTCTTC.

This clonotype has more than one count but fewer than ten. This CDR3 is CAISESRNEQFF. The CDR3 bases are TGTGCCATCAGTGAATCCCGCAATGAGCAGTTCTTC. V and J are TRBV10-3 and TRBJ2-1; unclear D gene. Germline V lookup: CDR1 ENHRY, CDR2 SYGVKD. The V gene lost 3 bases and the J gene lost 6 bases, with 6 bases spanning the gap. The CDR3 has 12 amino acids.

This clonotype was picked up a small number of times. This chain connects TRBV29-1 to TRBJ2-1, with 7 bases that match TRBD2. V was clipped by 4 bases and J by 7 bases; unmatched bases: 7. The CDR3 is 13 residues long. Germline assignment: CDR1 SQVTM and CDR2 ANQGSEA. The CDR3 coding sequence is TGCAGCGTTGGGGGGGGAGAAGAGAATGAGCAGTTCTTC. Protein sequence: CSVGGGEENEQFF.

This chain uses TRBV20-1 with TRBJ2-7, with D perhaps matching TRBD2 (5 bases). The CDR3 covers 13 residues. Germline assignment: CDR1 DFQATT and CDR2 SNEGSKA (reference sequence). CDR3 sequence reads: CSFSGSASYEQYF. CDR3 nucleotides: TGCAGCTTTTCCGGTAGCGCATCCTACGAGCAGTACTTC.

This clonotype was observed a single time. The CDR3 protein is CASSLLQASGIYEQYF. CDR3 bases: TGTGCCAGCAGCCTTCTCCAGGCTAGCGGCATCTACGAGCAGTACTTC. The chain combines TRBV4-2 with TRBJ2-7; 7 bases align to TRBD2. With 4 bases clipped from V and 3 bases from J, the junction kept 12 bases outside the gene matches. This CDR3 region has 16 residues. Germline V gives CDR1 LGHNA, CDR2 YNFKEQ.

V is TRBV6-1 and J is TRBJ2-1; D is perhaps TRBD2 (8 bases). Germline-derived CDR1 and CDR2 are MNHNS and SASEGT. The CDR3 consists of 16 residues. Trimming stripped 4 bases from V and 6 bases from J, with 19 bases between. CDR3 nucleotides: TGTGCCAGCAGTGGACAGGGACTAGGGTTATTCAATGAGCAGTTCTTC. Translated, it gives CASSGQGLGLFNEQFF.

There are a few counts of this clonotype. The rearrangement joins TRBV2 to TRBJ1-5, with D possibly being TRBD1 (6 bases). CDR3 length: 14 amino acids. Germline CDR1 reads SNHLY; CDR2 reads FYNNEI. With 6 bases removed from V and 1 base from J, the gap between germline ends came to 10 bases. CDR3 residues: CASSGQLSNQPQHF. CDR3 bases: TGTGCCAGCAGCGGACAGTTGAGCAATCAGCCCCAGCATTTT.

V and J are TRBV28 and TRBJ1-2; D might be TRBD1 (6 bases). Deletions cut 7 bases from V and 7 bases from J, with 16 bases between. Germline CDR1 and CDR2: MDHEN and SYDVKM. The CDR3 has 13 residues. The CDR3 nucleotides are TGTGCCAGCAATCCTCGGGAAGGGGGTGGCTACACCTTC. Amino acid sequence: CASNPREGGGYTF.

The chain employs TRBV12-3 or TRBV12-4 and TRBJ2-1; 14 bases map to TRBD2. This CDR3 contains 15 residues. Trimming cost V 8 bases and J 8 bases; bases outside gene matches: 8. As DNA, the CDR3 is TGTGCCAGCTGTCGGACTAGCGGGAGGCGAGATGAGCAGTTCTTC. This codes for CASCRTSGRRDEQFF.

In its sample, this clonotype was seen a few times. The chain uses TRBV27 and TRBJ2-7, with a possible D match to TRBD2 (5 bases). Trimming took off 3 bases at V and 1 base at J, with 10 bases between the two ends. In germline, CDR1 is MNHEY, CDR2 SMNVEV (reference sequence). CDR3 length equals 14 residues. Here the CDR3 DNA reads TGTGCCAGCAGTTTTGAGCGGTGGTCCTACGAGCAGTACTTC. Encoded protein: CASSFERWSYEQYF.

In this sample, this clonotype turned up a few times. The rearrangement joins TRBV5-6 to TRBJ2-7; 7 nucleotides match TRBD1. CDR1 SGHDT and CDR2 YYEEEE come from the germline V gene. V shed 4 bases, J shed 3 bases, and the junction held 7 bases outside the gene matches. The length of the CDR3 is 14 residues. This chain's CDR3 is CASSPDRTNYEQYF. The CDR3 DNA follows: TGTGCCAGCAGCCCGGACAGGACGAACTACGAGCAGTACTTC.

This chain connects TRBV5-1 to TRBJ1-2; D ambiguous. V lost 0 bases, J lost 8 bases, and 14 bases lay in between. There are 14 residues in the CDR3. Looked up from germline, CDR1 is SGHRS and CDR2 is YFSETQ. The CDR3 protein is CASSLGVAESGYTF. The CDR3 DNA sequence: TGCGCCAGCAGCTTGGGTGTGGCAGAGTCCGGCTACACCTTC.

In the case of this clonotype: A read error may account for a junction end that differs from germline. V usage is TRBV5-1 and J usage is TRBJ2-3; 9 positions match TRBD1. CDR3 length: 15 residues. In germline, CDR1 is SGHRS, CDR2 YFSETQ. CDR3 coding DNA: TGCGCCAGCAGCCGACGGACAGGGGCGACAGATGCGCAGTATTTT. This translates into CASSRRTGATDAQYF.